The 17 T cell receptor beta chains presented below share a single source sample, sequenced in a study of OX40 agonist ivuxolimab in advanced cancers. Receptor amplification or capture employed the immunoSEQ multiplex PCR assay. The table was pulled from immuneACCESS by TCRdb, which kept in-frame rearrangements only. Such tables lose some clones; where checked, under half of the loss comes from unresolved V genes, and the rest has no known cause. The sample table shows approximately 76,000 clones, and 65% to 90% are seen once. The ten biggest clones cover 0.61% of the sample. This material consisted of CD4+ or CD8+ T cells sorted from blood, taken in a trial of the OX40 agonist ivuxolimab. These receptors were collected from an adult with an advanced solid tumor such as melanoma, head and neck, liver or kidney cancer.

The V and J genes are TRBV11-1 and TRBJ2-5; 7 bases match TRBD1. Germline V CDR1 and CDR2: SGHAT, FQDESV (reference sequence). Losses at the gene ends were 4 bases for V and 1 base for J; bases not matched to a gene: 9. This CDR3 is built from 16 residues. CDR3 amino acids: CASSSRDRVAQETQYF. The CDR3, as DNA: TGTGCCAGCAGCTCACGAGACAGGGTTGCCCAAGAGACCCAGTACTTC.

The genes are TRBV5-1 and TRBJ2-5, with D possibly being TRBD2 (7 bases). The V gene's germline CDR1 is SGHRS and CDR2 YFSETQ. Trimming shortened V by 2 bases and J by 7 bases, and 15 bases separated the two germline ends. This CDR3 contains 14 residues. The CDR3 DNA sequence: TGCGCCAGCAGCTTTGAGGGGGGGCGAGGGACCCAGTACTTC. Residues: CASSFEGGRGTQYF.

Note on this clone: One end of the junction varies from germline; a read error may be responsible. The chain uses TRBV4-2 and TRBJ2-5; 13 bases are a match to TRBD2. CDR1 and CDR2 (germline): LGHNA, YNFKEQ. There are 14 residues in the CDR3. The CDR3 reads CASSQDSGTSGADF. The CDR3 DNA reads as TGTGCCAGCAGCCAAGATTCCGGGACTAGCGGGGCGGACTTC.

The chain has TRBV21-1 and TRBJ1-2; the table's D call, TRBD1, has no DNA check behind it. TRBV21-1 is a documented pseudogene. The CDR3 has 15 residues. The CDR3 loop reads CASSKAFGQGYGYTF. The CDR3 DNA is TGTGCCAGCAGCAAAGCATTTGGACAGGGTTATGGCTACACCTTC.

The chain couples TRBV9 to TRBJ2-5; 8 bases agree with TRBD2. Germline CDR1 reads SGDLS; CDR2 reads YYNGEE. CDR3 size: 16 residues. Trimming took 0 bases from V and 1 from J; bases not matched to a gene: 5. Here the CDR3 DNA reads TGTGCCAGCAGCGTAGGTCTTAGCGGGGCCCAAGAGACCCAGTACTTC. The encoded protein is CASSVGLSGAQETQYF. Complete variable domain (other parts from reference TRBV9 and TRBJ2-5): DSGVTQTPKHLITATGQRVTLRCSPRSGDLSVYWYQQSLDQGLQFLIQYYNGEERAKGNILERFSAQQFPDLHSELNLSSLELGDSALYFCASSVGLSGAQETQYFGPGTRLLVL.

V gene TRBV6-6 combines with J gene TRBJ1-2; no clear D. The CDR3 contains 13 residues. Trimming removed 7 bases from V and 2 bases from J, with 11 bases in between. Germline V CDR1 and CDR2: MNHNY, SVGAGI (reference sequence). DNA for the CDR3: TGTGCCAGCACCCCGGCGGGAAACTATGGCTACACCTTC. Protein: CASTPAGNYGYTF.

The chain joins TRBV27 to TRBJ2-2; no firm D call. The CDR3 runs to 13 residues. The V gene's germline CDR1 is MNHEY and CDR2 SMNVEV (reference sequence). V was trimmed by 6 bases and J by 6 bases, leaving 11 bases between them. The DNA for the CDR3 is TGTGCCAGCAGGTCCCATTTTTCCGGGGAGCTGTTTTTT. Translation: CASRSHFSGELFF.

This chain's CDR3 is CASSASYNSPLHF. Written as DNA, the CDR3 is TGCGCCAGCAGCGCCTCCTATAATTCACCCCTCCACTTT. The rearrangement uses TRBV4-3 and TRBJ1-6, with D uncertain. Germline loops: CDR1 LGHNA, CDR2 YSLEER. The CDR3 is 13 residues long. V lost 5 bases, J lost 0 bases, and 2 bases lay in between.

The chain joins TRBV21-1 to TRBJ1-2; whether TRBD1, the table's D call, matches the DNA was not checked. TRBV21-1 is recorded as a pseudogene. This CDR3 has 17 residues. DNA for the CDR3: TGTGCCAGCAGCAAAGTCCGGGGACAGGGGGTGGTCTATGGCTACACCTTC. Amino acids: CASSKVRGQGVVYGYTF.

The J gene is TRBJ2-7, the V gene TRBV7-2; D remains ambiguous. In germline, CDR1 is SGHTA, CDR2 FQGNSA. The V gene lost 1 base and the J gene lost 2 bases, with 6 bases spanning the gap. The CDR3 is 13 amino acids. The CDR3 sequence is CASSLGVAYEQYF. CDR3 DNA: TGTGCCAGCAGCTTAGGGGTCGCCTACGAGCAGTACTTC.

The chain is built from TRBV29-1 and TRBJ2-1, with 11 nucleotides matching TRBD2. This CDR3 has 18 amino acids. V lost 2 bases to trimming and J lost 0 bases; unmatched junction nucleotides: 9. Germline CDR1 and CDR2: SQVTM and ANQGSEA. CDR3 DNA: TGCAGCGTTGAACTACTAGCGGGGGCCTCTAGCTCCTACAATGAGCAGTTCTTC. It is translated as CSVELLAGASSSYNEQFF.

This clone has a handful of counts. CDR3 coding DNA: TGTGCCAGCTCACCGGTGGGACAGGGCGGTGGCTACACCTTC. It translates to CASSPVGQGGGYTF. J is TRBJ1-2 and V is TRBV18, with TRBD1 identical over 9 bases. CDR1 is KGHSH, CDR2 LQKENI, per germline. This CDR3 is 14 amino acids long. The V and J ends lost 3 bases and 7 bases, in that order; junction bases with no gene match: 6.

V gene TRBV9 combines with J gene TRBJ2-5; D possibly corresponds to TRBD1 (7 bases). CDR1 and CDR2 from the germline V gene are SGDLS and YYNGEE. There are 15 residues in the CDR3. Deletions cut 3 bases from V and 2 bases from J, with 14 bases between. The CDR3 sequence is CASSEGGQLQETQYF. CDR3 sequence (DNA): TGTGCCAGCAGCGAGGGGGGACAGCTACAAGAGACCCAGTACTTC.

The genes are TRBV6-5 and TRBJ2-3; either TRBD1 or TRBD2 may supply D (5 bases each). The CDR3 loop spans 14 amino acids. Germline CDR1 is MNHEY and CDR2 is SVGAGI. With 7 bases removed from V and 6 bases from J, the gap between germline ends came to 17 bases. The CDR3 loop reads CASTPGRIRDTQYF. CDR3 in DNA: TGTGCCAGCACCCCGGGACGGATACGGGATACGCAGTATTTT.

The chain uses TRBV7-2 and TRBJ1-6; D remains unclear. This CDR3 comprises 15 residues. V was cut by 1 base and J by 9 bases, with 13 bases left in between. The germline gives CDR1 SGHTA, CDR2 FQGNSA. The CDR3 nucleotides read TGTGCCAGCAGCTTAGTCCTAGACATCGGTTCACCCCTCCACTTT. Residues: CASSLVLDIGSPLHF.

This clone was counted only a few times. The V and J genes are TRBV6-6 and TRBJ1-6; possible D gene TRBD1, 6 bases. Germline V gene data show CDR1 as MNHNY and CDR2 as SVGAGI (reference sequence). Trimming shortened V by 8 bases and J by 9 bases, and 11 bases separated the two germline ends. This CDR3 has 12 amino acids. CDR3 nucleotide sequence: TGTGCCAGCGAGGGGGGCGGTTCACCCCTCCACTTT. It encodes CASEGGGSPLHF.

The CDR3 coding sequence is TGTGCCAGCAGCCCGACGGTTGGGGGGGGGACTGGCTACACCTTC. Protein sequence: CASSPTVGGGTGYTF. The genes are TRBV25-1 and TRBJ1-2, with D possibly being TRBD1 (5 bases). The V gene's germline CDR1 is MGHDK and CDR2 SYGVNS. Trimming removed 6 bases from V and 7 bases from J, with 21 bases in between. This CDR3 comprises 15 residues.